The rows below give T cell receptor beta chains drawn from one sample of a study of cytomegalovirus exposure and HLA in healthy donors. Profiled with immunoSEQ multiplex PCR; TCRdb holds only in-frame clones, not every one. The sample lists 100,000 or so clones, around 75% occurring once. Sequencing input: PBMCs. These receptors were taken from a man aged 40-55 years in good health and CMV-seronegative. The CDR3 runs from the conserved cysteine through the conserved F or W. The order of the fields is V gene, J gene, D gene, clone size, CDR3 DNA, CDR3 protein. A D gene is named only where the DNA matches it firmly. The size of a clone is reported for some rows only, either as once, few or many, or as a class for expanded clones.

v_gene: TRBV18
j_gene: TRBJ1-6
d_gene: TRBD1
abundance: once
CDR3nt: TGTGCCAGCTCACGGGACAGGGCAAATTCACCCCTCCACTTT
CDR3aa: CASSRDRANSPLHF

v_gene: TRBV6-5
j_gene: TRBJ2-7
d_gene: TRBD1
abundance: .
CDR3nt: TGTGCCAGCAGTCCCGGGACAGAAAACTACGAGCAGTACTTC
CDR3aa: CASSPGTENYEQYF

v_gene: TRBV7-9
j_gene: TRBJ1-4
d_gene: .
abundance: .
CDR3nt: TGTGCCAGCAGCTTAGAGCGCAGGGGCCCTGGCTTGAATGAAAAACTGTTTTTT
CDR3aa: CASSLERRGPGLNEKLFF

v_gene: TRBV19
j_gene: TRBJ1-1
d_gene: .
abundance: .
CDR3nt: TGTGCCAGACCCAACAGAAGTCAAGCTTTCTTT
CDR3aa: CARPNRSQAFF

v_gene: TRBV7-9
j_gene: TRBJ2-2
d_gene: .
abundance: .
CDR3nt: TGTGCCAGCAGCTTAGATGGCAGGCCCACCGGGGAGCTGTTTTTT
CDR3aa: CASSLDGRPTGELFF

v_gene: TRBV5-1
j_gene: TRBJ1-5
d_gene: TRBD1
abundance: .
CDR3nt: TGCGCCAGCAGCTTGACAGGGGCGTACAATCAGCCCCAGCATTTT
CDR3aa: CASSLTGAYNQPQHF

v_gene: TRBV28
j_gene: TRBJ2-7
d_gene: TRBD1
abundance: .
CDR3nt: TGTGCCAGCAGTTCTCTTGACAGGGGGAAAGACGAGCAGTACTTC
CDR3aa: CASSSLDRGKDEQYF

v_gene: TRBV18
j_gene: TRBJ1-5
d_gene: TRBD1
abundance: once
CDR3nt: TGTGCCAGCTCACTGACAGGGGGTTTCTCCACCAGCAATCAGCCCCAGCATTTT
CDR3aa: CASSLTGGFSTSNQPQHF

v_gene: TRBV6-5
j_gene: TRBJ2-5
d_gene: TRBD1
abundance: .
CDR3nt: TGTGCCAGCAGTCCAAACAACAGGGGAGTGGAGACCCAGTACTTC
CDR3aa: CASSPNNRGVETQYF

v_gene: TRBV2
j_gene: TRBJ2-7
d_gene: .
abundance: .
CDR3nt: TGTGCCAGCAGCGACCCCCCTGGCGGGCAGTACTTC
CDR3aa: CASSDPPGGQYF

v_gene: TRBV6-4
j_gene: TRBJ2-1
d_gene: .
abundance: .
CDR3nt: TGTGCCAGCAGTGACTTGCGGAACGGTGAGCAGTTCTTC
CDR3aa: CASSDLRNGEQFF

v_gene: TRBV6-5
j_gene: TRBJ2-1
d_gene: .
abundance: .
CDR3nt: TGTGCCAGCACCCAAAGGACGGGGTCCTACAATGAGCAGTTCTTC
CDR3aa: CASTQRTGSYNEQFF

v_gene: TRBV30
j_gene: TRBJ1-1
d_gene: TRBD1
abundance: .
CDR3nt: TGTGCCTTAGGCGACAGGGGCGGTTTCTTT
CDR3aa: CALGDRGGFF

v_gene: TRBV28
j_gene: TRBJ2-7
d_gene: .
abundance: .
CDR3nt: TGTGCCAGCAGTTCCCAGGAGGAGTTCTACGAGCAGTACTTC
CDR3aa: CASSSQEEFYEQYF

v_gene: TRBV29-1
j_gene: TRBJ1-2
d_gene: .
abundance: .
CDR3nt: TGCAGCGTTCCCCGCCCGAGCGATGGCTACACCTTC
CDR3aa: CSVPRPSDGYTF

v_gene: TRBV27
j_gene: TRBJ2-7
d_gene: .
abundance: .
CDR3nt: TGTGCCAGCAGTGCCACCCCCGCAGTTCTGTCCTACGAGCAGTACTTC
CDR3aa: CASSATPAVLSYEQYF

v_gene: TRBV28
j_gene: TRBJ2-7
d_gene: .
abundance: .
CDR3nt: TGTGCCAGCAGTTTAACAGGAAAGACCTACGAGCAGTACTTC
CDR3aa: CASSLTGKTYEQYF

v_gene: TRBV7-2
j_gene: TRBJ2-3
d_gene: .
abundance: .
CDR3nt: TGTGCCAGCAGCCCCGCCCCAGTTGGGCTGTGGCATACGCAGTATTTT
CDR3aa: CASSPAPVGLWHTQYF

v_gene: TRBV9
j_gene: TRBJ1-5
d_gene: .
abundance: .
CDR3nt: TGTGCCAGCAGCGCCCAAAGGCGGTTCCGCAATCAGCCCCAGCATTTT
CDR3aa: CASSAQRRFRNQPQHF

v_gene: TRBV7-7
j_gene: TRBJ2-1
d_gene: TRBD2
abundance: once
CDR3nt: TGTGCCAGCAGCTTAGGCGGGAGGGGCAATGAGCAGTTCTTC
CDR3aa: CASSLGGRGNEQFF

v_gene: TRBV10-3
j_gene: TRBJ2-3
d_gene: TRBD2
abundance: .
CDR3nt: TGTGCCATCAGTGAGTCGGGGCGGGAGCTCACAGATACGCAGTATTTT
CDR3aa: CAISESGRELTDTQYF

v_gene: TRBV19
j_gene: TRBJ1-2
d_gene: .
abundance: .
CDR3nt: TGTGCCAGTACCTTGTGGGGAGTGCACTATGGCTACACCTTC
CDR3aa: CASTLWGVHYGYTF

v_gene: TRBV4-1
j_gene: TRBJ2-7
d_gene: TRBD2
abundance: few
CDR3nt: TGCGCCAGCAGCCACGGACTAGTTGGCTACGAGCAGTACTTC
CDR3aa: CASSHGLVGYEQYF

v_gene: TRBV4-1
j_gene: TRBJ2-7
d_gene: .
abundance: .
CDR3nt: TGCGCCAGCAGCCCAGACAGGCGCCAATACGAGCAGTACTTC
CDR3aa: CASSPDRRQYEQYF

v_gene: TRBV2
j_gene: TRBJ2-1
d_gene: TRBD2
abundance: .
CDR3nt: TGTGCCAGCAGTGTTGCACTAGCGGGAGGAGGTGAGCAGTTCTTC
CDR3aa: CASSVALAGGGEQFF

v_gene: TRBV7-7
j_gene: TRBJ2-1
d_gene: .
abundance: .
CDR3nt: TGTGCCAGCAGCTTCGCCCGAGATCTGGTCGGCTACAATGAGCAGTTCTTC
CDR3aa: CASSFARDLVGYNEQFF

v_gene: TRBV30
j_gene: TRBJ1-4
d_gene: TRBD1
abundance: .
CDR3nt: TGTGCCTGGGGGGACAGGGGGCGAGGGAGTGAAAAACTGTTTTTT
CDR3aa: CAWGDRGRGSEKLFF

v_gene: TRBV4-1
j_gene: TRBJ2-5
d_gene: TRBD2
abundance: few
CDR3nt: TGCGCCAGCAGCCAAGATCACGATGGACTAGCGGGAGGCCTGACCCAGTACTTC
CDR3aa: CASSQDHDGLAGGLTQYF

v_gene: TRBV5-1
j_gene: TRBJ2-7
d_gene: TRBD1
abundance: .
CDR3nt: TGCGCCAGCAGCTTGTTGGACAGGGGCTACGAGCAGTACTTC
CDR3aa: CASSLLDRGYEQYF